Below, one TCR beta chain is given with its context. The data were taken from a study of blood T cell repertoires in COVID-19. CDR3 size: 16 residues. Germline V CDR1 and CDR2: LNHNV, YYDKDF (reference sequence). The V gene lost 0 bases and the J gene lost 0 bases, with 11 bases spanning the gap. Ages ranged from roughly 18 to 95 years, with residence in more than 20 US areas. Cohorts were based on clinical histories the participants reported. TCRdb's table, derived via immunoSEQ multiplex PCR, lists solely in-frame clones and lacks some. The table records around 220,000 clones, just over 90% of them present only once.

This TCR came from a woman between 18 and 30 years old who had recovered from COVID-19. The specimen sequenced was PBMCs or T cells enriched from blood (not recorded which). The chain carries TRBV15 and TRBJ1-2, with a possible D match to TRBD1 (5 bases). The CDR3 reads CATSRDSGGANYGYTF. CDR3 in DNA: TGTGCCACCAGCAGAGACTCGGGGGGTGCTAACTATGGCTACACCTTC.